These 13 T cell receptor beta chains were all obtained from the same sample, sequenced in a study of blood T cells in healthy people across ages. Together with a sample-barcoded 5' primer, a J-beta primer mix was included in a second PCR lasting about 7 to 11 cycles. One entry per CDR3 protein, called by TCRdb with MiXCR from the 5' RACE reads. The sample has 1,300,000 or so distinct CDR3 sequences; roughly 59% are singletons. The source material was blood. The receptors here all came from a man aged 18-30 years in good health.

The gene calls are TRBV6-5 and TRBJ2-2; no reliable D call. CDR1 MNHEY and CDR2 SVGAGI come from the germline V gene. V was clipped by 2 bases and J by 7 bases, with 17 bases between them. The CDR3 consists of 16 residues. CDR3: CASSYSRVSYVGELFF. CDR3 in DNA: TGTGCCAGCAGTTACAGCCGTGTTTCTTACGTCGGGGAGCTGTTTTTT.

This clonotype has at least ten counts. The gene calls are TRBV7-2 and TRBJ2-7; D gene unclear. From germline, CDR1 is SGHTA and CDR2 FQGNSA. V lost 1 base, J lost 5 bases, and 3 bases lay in between. This CDR3 is 11 amino acids long. The CDR3 bases are TGTGCCAGCAGCTTAGTCCACGAGCAGTACTTC. This gives the protein CASSLVHEQYF.

This clonotype was counted at least ten times. The V call is TRBV12-3 or TRBV12-4, the J call TRBJ2-4; a weak D match, TRBD1 (5 bases). Trimming cost V 1 base and J 0 bases, with 10 bases left between them. The length of the CDR3 is 16 residues. The DNA for the CDR3 is TGTGCCAGCAGTTTAGGGCAGGGATTAGCCAAAAACATTCAGTACTTC. Amino acids: CASSLGQGLAKNIQYF.

There are a few counts of this clonotype. V is TRBV20-1 and J is TRBJ2-7; no definite D call. The V and J ends lost 4 bases and 10 bases respectively, with 11 bases between them. There are 10 residues in the CDR3. The germline gives CDR1 DFQATT, CDR2 SNEGSKA (reference sequence). This chain's CDR3 is CSAKAGGQYF. The CDR3 nucleotides read TGCAGTGCTAAGGCTGGTGGCCAGTACTTC.

The sample holds a few counts of this clonotype. The chain recombines TRBV6-6 with TRBJ2-4; D unclear. Trimming removed 3 bases at V and 8 bases at J, with 11 bases between. Germline V CDR1 and CDR2: MNHNY, SVGAGI (reference sequence). The CDR3 sequence is 13 residues long. CDR3 sequence reads: CASSYWSQDIQYF. For the CDR3, the DNA is TGTGCCAGCAGTTATTGGTCGCAAGACATTCAGTACTTC.

This clonotype was seen a few times. The chain combines TRBV2 with TRBJ2-7, with 7 nucleotides matching TRBD2. Germline V gene data show CDR1 as SNHLY and CDR2 as FYNNEI. CDR3 length: 16 amino acids. Trimming took 0 bases from V and 3 from J; bases not matched to a gene: 8. The CDR3 DNA reads TGTGCCAGCAGTGAAGCGCCCTCGGGGGGAGGCTACGAGCAGTACTTC. The encoded protein is CASSEAPSGGGYEQYF.

This chain uses TRBV9 with TRBJ1-2, with TRBD1 matching over 8 bases. J was trimmed by 4 bases and V by 3 bases; bases with no gene match: 8. Per the germline V gene, CDR1 is SGDLS and CDR2 is YYNGEE. This CDR3 spans 15 amino acids. For the CDR3, the DNA is TGTGCCAGCAGCGAACGGACAGGGTTGGCCTATGGCTACACCTTC. It yields the protein CASSERTGLAYGYTF. Using reference TRBV9 and TRBJ1-2 for the parts outside the CDR3, the full variable domain is DSGVTQTPKHLITATGQRVTLRCSPRSGDLSVYWYQQSLDQGLQFLIQYYNGEERAKGNILERFSAQQFPDLHSELNLSSLELGDSALYFCASSERTGLAYGYTFGSGTRLTVV.

This clonotype was observed a handful of times. The rearrangement uses TRBV7-2 and TRBJ2-7, with 7 bases aligning to TRBD2. The ends lost 4 bases at V and 0 bases at J; junction bases unmatched: 15. The CDR3 extends over 18 amino acids. The germline gives CDR1 SGHTA, CDR2 FQGNSA. The CDR3 bases are TGTGCCAGCAGCTGGGGAATGATGGATAGCGGGCTCTCCTACGAGCAGTACTTC. It encodes CASSWGMMDSGLSYEQYF.

This clonotype has just a few counts. The chain is built from TRBV27 and TRBJ1-2; TRBD1 might be the D (6 bases). Per the germline V gene, CDR1 is MNHEY and CDR2 is SMNVEV (reference sequence). The CDR3 length is 16 residues. Deletions cut 2 bases from V and 8 bases from J, with 21 bases between. Here the CDR3 reads CASSLAPPTGLGGYTF. The DNA of the CDR3 is TGTGCCAGCAGTTTAGCCCCTCCCACAGGGTTGGGGGGCTACACCTTC.

The chain recombines TRBV29-1 with TRBJ2-7, with 7 bases that match TRBD1. CDR1 SQVTM and CDR2 ANQGSEA come from the germline V gene. The CDR3 has 17 amino acids. J lost 0 bases, V lost 0 bases, and 11 bases had no gene match. CDR3 nucleotides: TGCAGCGTTGAAGACGACAGGGCCCACCCGAGCTCCTACGAGCAGTACTTC. Translating it yields CSVEDDRAHPSSYEQYF.

This clonotype occurred a few times. The J gene is TRBJ2-4, the V gene TRBV20-1; D perhaps matches TRBD1 (6 bases). Gene TRBJ2-7 matches the end of the DNA better, so the J call may be wrong. CDR1 DFQATT and CDR2 SNEGSKA come from the germline V gene (reference sequence). The CDR3 totals 13 residues. CDR3 DNA: TGCAGTGCCAGGGAGACAGGTATCGACGAGCAGTACTTC. This codes for CSARETGIDEQYF.

The rearrangement uses TRBV29-1 and TRBJ1-2, with 9 bases lining up with TRBD1. Germline values: CDR1 SQVTM, CDR2 ANQGSEA. This CDR3 has 13 amino acids. Losses at the gene ends were 7 bases for V and 7 bases for J; bases not matched to a gene: 10. The CDR3 reads CSASGQGIAGYTF. CDR3 coding DNA: TGCAGCGCTTCGGGACAGGGTATTGCTGGCTACACCTTC. Full variable domain (missing parts from reference TRBV29-1 and TRBJ1-2): SAVISQKPSRDICQRGTSLTIQCQVDSQVTMMFWYRQQPGQSLTLIATANQGSEATYESGFVIDKFPISRPNLTFSTLTVSNMSPEDSSIYLCSASGQGIAGYTFGSGTRLTVV.

The gene calls are TRBV20-1 and TRBJ2-1, with TRBD2 matching over 11 bases. The end of the DNA fits TRBJ2-7 better, so the J call may be wrong. The CDR3 totals 16 residues. Germline V gene data show CDR1 as DFQATT and CDR2 as SNEGSKA (reference sequence). CDR3 DNA: TGCAGTGCTAGAGAGGGACTAGCGGCCTCCTACAATGAGCAGTACTTC. Its translation is CSAREGLAASYNEQYF.